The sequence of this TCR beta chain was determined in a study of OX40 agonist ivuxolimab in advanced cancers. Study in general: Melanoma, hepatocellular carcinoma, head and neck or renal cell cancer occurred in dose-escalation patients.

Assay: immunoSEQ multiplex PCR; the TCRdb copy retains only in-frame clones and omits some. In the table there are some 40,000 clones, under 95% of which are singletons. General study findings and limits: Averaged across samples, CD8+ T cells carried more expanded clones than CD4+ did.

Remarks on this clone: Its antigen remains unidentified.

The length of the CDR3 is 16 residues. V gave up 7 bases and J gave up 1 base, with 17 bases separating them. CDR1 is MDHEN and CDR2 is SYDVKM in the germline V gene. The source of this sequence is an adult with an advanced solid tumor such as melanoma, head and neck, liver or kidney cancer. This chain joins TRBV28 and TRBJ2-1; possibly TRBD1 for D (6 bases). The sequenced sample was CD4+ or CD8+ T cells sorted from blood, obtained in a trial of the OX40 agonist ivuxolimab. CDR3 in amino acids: CASIPADRGSYNEQFF. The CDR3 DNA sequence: TGTGCCAGCATCCCCGCCGATAGGGGGTCCTACAATGAGCAGTTCTTC.